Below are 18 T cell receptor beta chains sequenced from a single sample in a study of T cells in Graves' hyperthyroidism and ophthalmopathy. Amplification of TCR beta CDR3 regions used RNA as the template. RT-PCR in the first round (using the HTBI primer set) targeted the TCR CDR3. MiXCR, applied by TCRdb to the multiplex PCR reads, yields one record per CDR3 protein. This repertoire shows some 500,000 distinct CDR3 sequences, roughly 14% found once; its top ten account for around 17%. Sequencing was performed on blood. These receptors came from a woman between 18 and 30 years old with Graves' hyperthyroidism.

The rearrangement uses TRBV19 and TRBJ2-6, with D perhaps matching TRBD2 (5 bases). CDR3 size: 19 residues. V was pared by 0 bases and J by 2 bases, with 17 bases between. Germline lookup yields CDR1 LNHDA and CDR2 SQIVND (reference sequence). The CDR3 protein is CASSIEPPRVVAGANVLTF. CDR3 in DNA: TGTGCCAGTAGTATAGAACCCCCGAGGGTGGTGGCTGGGGCCAACGTCCTGACTTTC.

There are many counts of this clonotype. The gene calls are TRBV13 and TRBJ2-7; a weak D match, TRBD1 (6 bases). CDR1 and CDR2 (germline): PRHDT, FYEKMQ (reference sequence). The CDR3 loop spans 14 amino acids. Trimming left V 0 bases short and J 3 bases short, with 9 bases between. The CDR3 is CASSLGRGGYEQYF. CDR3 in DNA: TGTGCCAGCAGCTTAGGACGAGGGGGCTACGAGCAGTACTTC.

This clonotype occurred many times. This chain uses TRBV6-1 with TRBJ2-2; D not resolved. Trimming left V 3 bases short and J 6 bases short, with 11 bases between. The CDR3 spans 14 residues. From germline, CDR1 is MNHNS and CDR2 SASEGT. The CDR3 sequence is CASSESRVSGELFF. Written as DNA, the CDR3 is TGTGCCAGCAGTGAGTCCCGGGTTTCCGGGGAGCTGTTTTTT.

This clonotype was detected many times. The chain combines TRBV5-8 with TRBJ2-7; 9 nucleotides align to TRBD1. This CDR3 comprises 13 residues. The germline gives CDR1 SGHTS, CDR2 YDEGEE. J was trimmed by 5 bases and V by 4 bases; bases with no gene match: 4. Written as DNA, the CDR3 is TGTGCCAGCAGCCCCCGGGACAGGGACGAGCAGTACGTC. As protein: CASSPRDRDEQYV.

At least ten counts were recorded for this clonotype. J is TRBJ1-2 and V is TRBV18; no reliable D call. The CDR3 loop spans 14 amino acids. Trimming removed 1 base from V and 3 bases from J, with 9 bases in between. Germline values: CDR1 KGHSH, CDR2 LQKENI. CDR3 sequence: CASSPQGNDYGYTF. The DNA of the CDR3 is TGTGCCAGCTCACCACAGGGCAACGACTATGGCTACACCTTC.

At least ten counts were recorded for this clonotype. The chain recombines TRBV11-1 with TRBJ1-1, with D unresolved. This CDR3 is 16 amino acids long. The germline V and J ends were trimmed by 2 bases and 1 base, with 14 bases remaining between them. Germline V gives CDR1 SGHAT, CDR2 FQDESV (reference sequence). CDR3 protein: CASSLWQLNGNTEAFF. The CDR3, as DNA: TGTGCCAGCAGCTTATGGCAACTGAATGGGAACACTGAAGCTTTCTTT.

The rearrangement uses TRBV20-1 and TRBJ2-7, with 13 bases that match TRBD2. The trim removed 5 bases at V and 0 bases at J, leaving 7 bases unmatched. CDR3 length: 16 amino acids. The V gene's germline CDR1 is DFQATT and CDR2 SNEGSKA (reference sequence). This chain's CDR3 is CSAAGTSGTPSYEQYF. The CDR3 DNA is TGCAGTGCTGCCGGGACTAGCGGGACTCCCTCCTACGAGCAGTACTTC.

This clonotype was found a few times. DNA of the CDR3: TGTGCCAGCAGTGAGTATCAGGAGCGGGACTCGAACGAGCAGTACGTC. Translation: CASSEYQERDSNEQYV. The rearrangement uses TRBV25-1 and TRBJ2-7, with 7 positions matching TRBD2. V dropped 3 bases and J dropped 5; count of bases not matched to a gene: 13. Germline V lookup: CDR1 MGHDK, CDR2 SYGVNS. The CDR3 length is 16 residues.

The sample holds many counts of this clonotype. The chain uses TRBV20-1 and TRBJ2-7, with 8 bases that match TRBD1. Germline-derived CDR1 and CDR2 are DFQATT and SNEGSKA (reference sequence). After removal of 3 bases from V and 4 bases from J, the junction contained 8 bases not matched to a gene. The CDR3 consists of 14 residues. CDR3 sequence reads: CSASLTGDTYEQYF. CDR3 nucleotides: TGCAGTGCTAGCTTGACAGGGGACACTTACGAGCAGTACTTC.

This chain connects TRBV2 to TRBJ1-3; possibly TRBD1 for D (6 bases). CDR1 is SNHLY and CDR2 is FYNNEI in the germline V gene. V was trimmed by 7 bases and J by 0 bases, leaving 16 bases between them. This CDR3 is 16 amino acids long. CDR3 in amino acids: CASTGRTVISGNTIYF. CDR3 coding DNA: TGTGCCAGCACCGGGAGGACAGTCATCTCTGGAAACACCATATATTTT.

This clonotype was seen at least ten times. The CDR3, as DNA: TGCGCCAGCAGCTTACCAGGCCTCTATGGCTACACCTTC. This sequence encodes CASSLPGLYGYTF. The chain has TRBV5-1 and TRBJ1-2; D remains unclear. V gave up 2 bases and J gave up 4 bases, with 9 bases separating them. The CDR3 extends over 13 amino acids. Looked up from germline, CDR1 is SGHRS and CDR2 is YFSETQ.

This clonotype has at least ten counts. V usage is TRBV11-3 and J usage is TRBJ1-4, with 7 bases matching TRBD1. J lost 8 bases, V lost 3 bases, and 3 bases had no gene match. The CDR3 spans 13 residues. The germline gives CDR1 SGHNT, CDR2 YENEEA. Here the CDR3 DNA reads TGTGCCAGCAGCTTGACAGGGACGGAAAAACTGTTTTTT. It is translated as CASSLTGTEKLFF.

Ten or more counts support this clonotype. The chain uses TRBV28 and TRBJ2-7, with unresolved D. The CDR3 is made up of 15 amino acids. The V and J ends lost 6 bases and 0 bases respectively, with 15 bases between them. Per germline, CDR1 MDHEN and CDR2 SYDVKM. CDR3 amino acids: CASRSQAGFSYEQYV. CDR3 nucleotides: TGTGCCAGCAGGAGCCAAGCAGGCTTCTCCTACGAGCAGTACGTC.

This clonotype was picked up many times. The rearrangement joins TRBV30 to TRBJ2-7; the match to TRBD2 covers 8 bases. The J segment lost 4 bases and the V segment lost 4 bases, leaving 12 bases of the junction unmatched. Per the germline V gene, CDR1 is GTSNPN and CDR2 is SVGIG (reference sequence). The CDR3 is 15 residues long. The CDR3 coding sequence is TGTGCCTGGACCACGCCCAGCGGGAGCCCATACGAGCAGTACTTC. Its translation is CAWTTPSGSPYEQYF.

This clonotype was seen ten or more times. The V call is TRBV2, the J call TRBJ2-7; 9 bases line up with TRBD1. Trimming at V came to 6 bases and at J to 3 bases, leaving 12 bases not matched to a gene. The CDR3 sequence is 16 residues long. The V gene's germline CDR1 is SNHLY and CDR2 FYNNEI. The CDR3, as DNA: TGTGCCAGCAGGTCAGGTCTGGGACAGGGAGGCTACGAGCAGTACTTC. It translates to CASRSGLGQGGYEQYF.

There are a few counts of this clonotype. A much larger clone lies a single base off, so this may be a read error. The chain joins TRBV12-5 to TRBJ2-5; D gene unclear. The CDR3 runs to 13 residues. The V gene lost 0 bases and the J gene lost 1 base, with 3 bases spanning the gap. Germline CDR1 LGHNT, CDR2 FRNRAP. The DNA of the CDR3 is TGTGCTAGTGGTTTGGTGCTCCAAGAGACCCAGTACTTC. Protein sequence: CASGLVLQETQYF.

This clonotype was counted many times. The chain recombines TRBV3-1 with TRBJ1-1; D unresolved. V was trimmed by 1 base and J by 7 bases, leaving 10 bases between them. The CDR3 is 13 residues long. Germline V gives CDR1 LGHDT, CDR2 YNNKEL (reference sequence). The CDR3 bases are TGTGCCAGCAGCCAAGCCTCCGGGGTTGAAGCTTTCTTT. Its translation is CASSQASGVEAFF.

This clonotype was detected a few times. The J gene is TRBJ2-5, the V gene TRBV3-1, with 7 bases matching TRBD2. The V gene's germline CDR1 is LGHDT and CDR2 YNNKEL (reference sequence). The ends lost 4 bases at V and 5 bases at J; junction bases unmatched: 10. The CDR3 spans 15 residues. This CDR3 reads CASSLRTSGSETQYF. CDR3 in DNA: TGTGCCAGCAGCCTGAGGACTAGTGGGAGCGAGACCCAGTACTTC.